The T cell receptor (beta chain) under discussion was sequenced for a study of blood T cell repertoires in COVID-19. V was pared by 3 bases and J by 4 bases, with 8 bases of the junction left unmatched. The CDR3 length is 16 residues. CDR1 and CDR2 from the germline V gene are MDHEN and SYDVKM. Method: immunoSEQ multiplex PCR; TCRdb's copy keeps in-frame clones and lacks some. The sample records 200,000 to 300,000 clones, roughly 86% being singletons. This TCR was recovered from a woman aged 70-85 years with active or convalescent COVID-19. The sequencing sample was made of peripheral blood. V usage is TRBV28 and J usage is TRBJ2-7; TRBD1 agrees at 11 bases. CDR3 DNA: TGTGCCAGCAGTTTCCCCTCGGACAGGGGGCAATACGAGCAGTACTTC. Translated: CASSFPSDRGQYEQYF.